The 10 T cell receptor beta chains given below trace back to one sample, sequenced in a study of T cell responses to AZD1222 COVID-19 vaccine. Measured with immunoSEQ multiplex PCR; TCRdb has only the in-frame clones, and not every one. The sample lists over 85,000 clones; over 85% were seen once. Sequences were derived from peripheral blood, sampled 28 days after the second AZD1222 dose. These TCRs come from an adult who received the AZD1222 COVID-19 vaccine.

The V and J genes are TRBV3-1 (or the pseudogene TRBV3-2) and TRBJ2-1; the D is unclear. V gave up 4 bases and J gave up 0 bases, with 10 bases separating them. This CDR3 has 15 amino acids. Germline assignment: CDR1 LGHDT and CDR2 YNNKEL (reference sequence). The chain's CDR3 is CASSLGTSSYNEQFF. CDR3 in DNA: TGTGCCAGCAGCCTCGGAACCAGCTCCTACAATGAGCAGTTCTTC.

V is TRBV19 and J is TRBJ1-4, with D maybe TRBD1 (5 bases). V lost 5 bases to trimming and J lost 8 bases, with 15 bases between them. The V gene's germline CDR1 is LNHDA and CDR2 SQIVND (reference sequence). The CDR3 runs to 14 residues. Here the CDR3 reads CASSPRGRREKLFF. Written as DNA, the CDR3 is TGTGCCAGTAGTCCCCGGGGACGGAGGGAAAAACTGTTTTTT.

This sequence joins TRBV5-1 and TRBJ2-3, with D unclear. CDR3 length: 14 amino acids. Germline V gives CDR1 SGHRS, CDR2 YFSETQ. With 0 bases removed from V and 4 bases from J, the gap between germline ends came to 9 bases. The chain's CDR3 is CASSLATAADTQYF. CDR3 nucleotides: TGCGCCAGCAGCTTGGCCACAGCAGCAGATACGCAGTATTTT.

The chain joins TRBV4-2 to TRBJ2-5; a possible D gene is TRBD1 (6 bases). Between the trimmed V and J ends, which lost 4 bases and 4 bases, there was a span of 16 bases. The CDR3 totals 15 residues. The germline V gene has CDR1 LGHNA and CDR2 YNFKEQ. CDR3 sequence: CASSPTVGGPETQYF. The DNA of the CDR3 is TGTGCCAGCAGCCCGACAGTAGGGGGTCCAGAGACCCAGTACTTC.

The rearrangement uses TRBV3-1 (or the pseudogene TRBV3-2) and TRBJ2-7; 9 bases fit TRBD1. V shed 4 bases, J shed 4 bases, and the junction held 5 bases outside the gene matches. This CDR3 region has 14 residues. The germline V gene has CDR1 LGHDT and CDR2 YNNKEL (reference sequence). In nucleotides, the CDR3 is TGTGCCAGCAGCCGAGGGACAGGGTCTTACGAGCAGTACTTC. As protein: CASSRGTGSYEQYF.

The chain joins TRBV2 to TRBJ2-7, with 12 bases that match TRBD2. Germline CDR1 is SNHLY and CDR2 is FYNNEI. V lost 5 bases to trimming and J lost 6 bases; unmatched junction nucleotides: 5. The length of the CDR3 is 14 residues. The CDR3 is CASSRTSGRTEQYF. The DNA of the CDR3 is TGTGCCAGCAGTCGAACTAGCGGGAGGACCGAGCAGTACTTC.

The chain has TRBV7-9 and TRBJ2-7, with TRBD1 identical over 7 bases. J was trimmed by 7 bases and V by 2 bases; bases with no gene match: 2. The CDR3 runs 12 residues. CDR1 and CDR2 from the germline V gene are SEHNR and FQNEAQ (reference sequence). In nucleotides, the CDR3 is TGTGCCAGCAGCTTAAGGGGGCTGGAGCAGTACTTC. Encoded protein: CASSLRGLEQYF.

The V call is TRBV28, the J call TRBJ2-1; tentatively, D is TRBD1 or TRBD2 (5 bases each). The germline gives CDR1 MDHEN, CDR2 SYDVKM. The germline V and J ends were trimmed by 2 bases and 3 bases, with 11 bases remaining between them. The CDR3 has 15 residues. The CDR3 region has the DNA TGTGCCAGCAGTTTAGGGACGGGTAACTACAATGAGCAGTTCTTC. Encoded protein: CASSLGTGNYNEQFF. The complete variable domain, with remaining parts taken from reference TRBV28 and TRBJ2-1, reads DVKVTQSSRYLVKRTGEKVFLECVQDMDHENMFWYRQDPGLGLRLIYFSYDVKMKEKGDIPEGYSVSREKKERFSLILESASTNQTSMYLCASSLGTGNYNEQFFGPGTRLTVL.

As to this clone: Compared with germline, one end of the junction differs, possibly owing to a read error. This chain connects TRBV6-1 to TRBJ1-1; D not certain. Germline V gene data show CDR1 as MNHNS and CDR2 as SASEGT. The CDR3 length is 12 residues. As DNA, the CDR3 is TGTGCCAGCAGTCAAGCGTACCCTGAAGCTTTCTTT. This sequence encodes CASSQAYPEAFF.

V gene TRBV12-5 combines with J gene TRBJ2-2, with D perhaps matching TRBD1 (6 bases). The CDR3 runs to 17 residues. Looked up from germline, CDR1 is LGHNT and CDR2 is FRNRAP. Trimming took off 1 base at V and 0 bases at J, with 12 bases between the two ends. DNA of the CDR3: TGTGCTAGTGGTTTGGCCAAGGACAGTTCGAACACCGGGGAGCTGTTTTTT. Amino acid sequence: CASGLAKDSSNTGELFF.